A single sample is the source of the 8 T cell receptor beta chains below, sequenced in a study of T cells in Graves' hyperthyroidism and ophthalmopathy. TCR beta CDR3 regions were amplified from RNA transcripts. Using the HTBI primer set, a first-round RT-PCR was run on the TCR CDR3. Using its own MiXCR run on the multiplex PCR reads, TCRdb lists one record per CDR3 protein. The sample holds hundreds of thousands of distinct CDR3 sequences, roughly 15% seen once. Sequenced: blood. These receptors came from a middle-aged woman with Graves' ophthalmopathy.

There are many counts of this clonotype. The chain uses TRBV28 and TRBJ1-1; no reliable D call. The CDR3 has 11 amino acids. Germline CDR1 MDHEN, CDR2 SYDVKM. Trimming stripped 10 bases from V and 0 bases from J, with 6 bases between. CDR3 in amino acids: CATQLNTEAFF. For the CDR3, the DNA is TGTGCCACTCAGCTGAACACTGAAGCTTTCTTT.

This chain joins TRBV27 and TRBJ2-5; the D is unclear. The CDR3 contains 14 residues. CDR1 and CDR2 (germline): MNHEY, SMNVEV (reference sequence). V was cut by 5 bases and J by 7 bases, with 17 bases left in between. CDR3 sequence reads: CASSLGHAPATQYF. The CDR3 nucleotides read TGTGCCAGCAGTCTCGGTCACGCCCCGGCGACCCAGTACTTC.

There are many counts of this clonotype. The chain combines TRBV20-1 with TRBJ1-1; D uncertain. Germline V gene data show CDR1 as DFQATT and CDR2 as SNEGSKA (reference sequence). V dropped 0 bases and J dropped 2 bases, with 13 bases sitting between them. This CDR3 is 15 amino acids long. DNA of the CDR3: TGCAGTGCTAGAGATTTGTCGGCAGACAACACTGAAGCTTTCTTT. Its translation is CSARDLSADNTEAFF.

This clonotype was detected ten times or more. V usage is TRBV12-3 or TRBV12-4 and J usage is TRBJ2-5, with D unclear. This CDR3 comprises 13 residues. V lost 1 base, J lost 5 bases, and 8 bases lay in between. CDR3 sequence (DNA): TGTGCCAGCAGTTTAGGTTCTCGGGAGACCCAGTACTTC. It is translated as CASSLGSRETQYF.

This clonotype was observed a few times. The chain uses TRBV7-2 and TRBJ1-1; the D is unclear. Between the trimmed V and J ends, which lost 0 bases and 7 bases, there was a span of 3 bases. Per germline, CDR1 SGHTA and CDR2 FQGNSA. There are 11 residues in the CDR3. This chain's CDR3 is CASSLALEAFF. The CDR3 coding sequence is TGTGCCAGCAGCTTAGCCCTTGAAGCTTTCTTT.

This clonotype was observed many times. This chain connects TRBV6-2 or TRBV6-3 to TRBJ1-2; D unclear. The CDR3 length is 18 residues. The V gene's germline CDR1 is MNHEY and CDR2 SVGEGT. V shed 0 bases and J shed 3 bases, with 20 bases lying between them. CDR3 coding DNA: TGTGCCAGCAGTTACTCCCTTGCAGTCTTAAGCGGGGACTATGGCTACACCTTC. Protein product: CASSYSLAVLSGDYGYTF.

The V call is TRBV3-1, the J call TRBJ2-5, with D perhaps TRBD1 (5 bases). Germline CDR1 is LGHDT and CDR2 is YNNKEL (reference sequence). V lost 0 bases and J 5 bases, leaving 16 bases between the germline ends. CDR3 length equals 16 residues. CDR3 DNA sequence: TGTGCCAGCAGCCAAGATTCAGGGATGTGGTCGGAGACCCAGTACTTC. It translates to CASSQDSGMWSETQYF.

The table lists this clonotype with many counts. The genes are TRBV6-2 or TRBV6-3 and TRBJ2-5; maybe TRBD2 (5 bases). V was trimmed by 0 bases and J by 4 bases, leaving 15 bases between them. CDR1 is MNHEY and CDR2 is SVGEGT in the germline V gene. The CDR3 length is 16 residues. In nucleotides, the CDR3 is TGTGCCAGCAGTTACTCGACGGCTTCCCGGGGAGAGACCCAGTACTTC. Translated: CASSYSTASRGETQYF.